Shown below are 10 T cell receptor beta chains from a single sample sequenced in a study of neoadjuvant nivolumab and ipilimumab in lung cancer. Method: immunoSEQ multiplex PCR; TCRdb's copy keeps in-frame clones and lacks some. Among 39,000 or so clones, approximately 92% were seen once, and the ten largest hold approximately 3.6%. The sample in question was peripheral blood, obtained before neoadjuvant nivolumab, alone or with ipilimumab. The receptor source for this set is an adult with non-small cell lung cancer.

The gene calls are TRBV6-4 and TRBJ2-7; D is perhaps TRBD2 (6 bases). The V end lost 8 bases, the J end lost 6 bases, and 20 bases lay between the germline ends. This CDR3 has 14 amino acids. Germline assignment: CDR1 MRHNA and CDR2 SNTAGT. The CDR3 bases are TGTGCCAGCGGGAGGACGGCCGAAAGGGGCGAGCAGTACTTC. Encoded protein: CASGRTAERGEQYF.

Within the sample, this clone is medium-sized. The chain uses TRBV7-3 and TRBJ2-1; 8 nucleotides line up with TRBD2. V shed 4 bases and J 1 base; nucleotides not matched to a gene: 6. Germline CDR1 and CDR2: SGHTA and FQGTGA. The CDR3 runs to 16 residues. CDR3: CASSCQREKSYNEQFF. The CDR3 coding sequence is TGTGCCAGCAGCTGCCAGCGGGAGAAGTCCTACAATGAGCAGTTCTTC.

The gene calls are TRBV6-1 and TRBJ2-7; 7 bases map to TRBD1. The CDR3 is 16 residues long. CDR1 and CDR2 from the germline V gene are MNHNS and SASEGT. The V and J ends lost 3 bases and 2 bases, in that order; junction bases with no gene match: 10. CDR3 coding DNA: TGTGCCAGCAGTGACCAGACAGGGCGGTTTCCCTACGAGCAGTACTTC. Protein product: CASSDQTGRFPYEQYF.

The chain links TRBV5-1 to TRBJ2-4; TRBD1 matches at 7 bases. CDR1 and CDR2 from the germline V gene are SGHRS and YFSETQ. The CDR3 totals 15 residues. The V gene end was trimmed by 1 base and the J gene end by 4 bases; junction bases not matched to a gene: 5. CDR3 DNA sequence: TGCGCCAGCAGCTTGTCCCCAGGGGGAAAAAACATTCAGTACTTC. This encodes CASSLSPGGKNIQYF.

Only one count was recorded for this clone. The chain employs TRBV29-1 and TRBJ2-7; TRBD2 aligns across 11 bases. J was trimmed by 0 bases and V by 2 bases; bases with no gene match: 12. CDR1 SQVTM and CDR2 ANQGSEA come from the germline V gene. The CDR3 length is 18 residues. The CDR3 loop is CSVENQGSSGRSSYEQYF. The CDR3, as DNA: TGCAGCGTTGAAAACCAGGGATCTAGCGGGAGGTCCTCCTACGAGCAGTACTTC.

This clone showed up just once. The chain is built from TRBV9 and TRBJ2-7, with D possibly TRBD2 on 8 matching bases. Germline V gene lookup returns CDR1 SGDLS and CDR2 YYNGEE. V gave up 4 bases and J gave up 5 bases, with 19 bases separating them. The CDR3 has 15 amino acids. Here the CDR3 DNA reads TGTGCCAGCAGCCCCAGGGGGGGACTAGAGGACGAGCAGTACTTC. This gives the protein CASSPRGGLEDEQYF.

J is TRBJ2-1 and V is TRBV19, with 9 bases that match TRBD2. V shed 4 bases, J shed 8 bases, and the junction held 12 bases outside the gene matches. CDR3 length equals 16 residues. Germline values: CDR1 LNHDA, CDR2 SQIVND (reference sequence). The CDR3 spells CASSRETSGAPHEQFF. The CDR3 DNA reads as TGTGCCAGTAGTAGGGAGACTAGCGGAGCCCCCCATGAGCAGTTCTTC. Using reference TRBV19 and TRBJ2-1 for the parts outside the CDR3, the full variable domain is DGGITQSPKYLFRKEGQNVTLSCEQNLNHDAMYWYRQDPGQGLRLIYYSQIVNDFQKGDIAEGYSVSREKKESFPLTVTSAQKNPTAFYLCASSRETSGAPHEQFFGPGTRLTVL.

The chain couples TRBV5-1 to TRBJ2-1, with D possibly called TRBD1 or TRBD2 (6 bases each). This CDR3 contains 19 residues. CDR1 and CDR2 (germline): SGHRS, YFSETQ. The V end lost 0 bases, the J end lost 3 bases, and 22 bases lay between the germline ends. In DNA, the CDR3 is TGCGCCAGCAGCTTGGTCCCCAGTGGCCGGGGGCGGGACTACAATGAGCAGTTCTTC. Amino acids: CASSLVPSGRGRDYNEQFF.

This chain connects TRBV9 to TRBJ1-2, with D possibly being TRBD1 (6 bases). This CDR3 region has 16 residues. The germline CDR1 and CDR2 sequences are SGDLS and YYNGEE. V was cut by 0 bases and J by 4 bases, with 16 bases left in between. CDR3 DNA sequence: TGTGCCAGCAGCGTAGCCAGGGAGGGGGGGAGCTATGGCTACACCTTC. Translating it yields CASSVAREGGSYGYTF.

The rearrangement links TRBV5-3 to TRBJ2-7, with TRBD2 matching over 10 bases. TRBV5-3 is an ORF, with its function uncertain. The CDR3 is made up of 18 amino acids. V lost 1 base to trimming and J lost 0 bases; unmatched junction nucleotides: 10. The CDR3 nucleotides are TGTGCCAGAAGCTTGAGTGGGGGACTAGCGTTGAGCTCCTACGAGCAGTACTTC. This codes for CARSLSGGLALSSYEQYF.